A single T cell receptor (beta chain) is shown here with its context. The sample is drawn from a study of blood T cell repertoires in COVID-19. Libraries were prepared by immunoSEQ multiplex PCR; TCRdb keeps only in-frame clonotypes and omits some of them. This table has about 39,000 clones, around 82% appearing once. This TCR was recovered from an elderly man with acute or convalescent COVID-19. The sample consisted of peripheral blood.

CDR3 in amino acids: CSVGSGGGGRDTQYF. The DNA of the CDR3 is TGCAGCGTCGGATCAGGCGGAGGAGGGAGAGATACGCAGTATTTT. V and J are TRBV29-1 and TRBJ2-3; possibly TRBD2 for D (6 bases). Between the trimmed V and J ends, which lost 6 bases and 5 bases, there was a span of 21 bases. Germline CDR1 SQVTM, CDR2 ANQGSEA. The CDR3 is made up of 15 amino acids.